This T cell receptor beta chain was captured in a study of radiotherapy plus CTLA-4 blockade in lung cancer. In the study overall: Objective responses were seen in about a sixth of patients, disease control in approximately 29%.

This clone turned up a few times. The antigen is unknown. Other nucleotide sequences from this sample produce the same CDR3. Findings of the study overall: The authors reported that early blood T cell clone dynamics, with interferon-beta, best predicted response. Expansion in blood of tumor-derived TCR clones was seen after radiotherapy plus ipilimumab.

Germline loops: CDR1 SEHNR, CDR2 FQNEAQ (reference sequence). The germline V and J ends were trimmed by 3 bases and 5 bases, with 7 bases remaining between them. There are 12 residues in the CDR3. Clones were read by immunoSEQ multiplex PCR, and TCRdb kept only the in-frame ones, dropping some. The sample records more than 90,000 clones, around 88% being singletons. The V and J genes are TRBV7-9 and TRBJ1-2, with a weak D call TRBD1 (5 bases). Sequenced here: peripheral blood, sampled from a patient treated with radiotherapy plus ipilimumab. The source of this sequence is a human donor with non-small cell lung cancer that progressed on radiotherapy plus ipilimumab. This CDR3 is CASSLEGYGYTF. CDR3 nucleotide sequence: TGTGCCAGCAGCTTGGAGGGGTATGGCTACACCTTC.